Sequencing of this TCR beta chain was carried out in a study of cytomegalovirus exposure and HLA in healthy donors. Regarding the study as a whole: Cytomegalovirus association was listed for around 170 TCR beta chains. For cytomegalovirus status, the classifier reportedly gave diagnoses with high specificity and sensitivity. Testing in vitro showed a few CMV-associated chains specific for CMV antigens.

This CDR3 is built from 15 residues. Trimming cost V 6 bases and J 2 bases, with 13 bases left between them. Germline V gene data show CDR1 as MNHEY and CDR2 as SMNVEV (reference sequence). The donors were members of the validation cohort, which comprised about 120 subjects and was separate from the first cohort of 666 subjects. Remarks on this clone: What it binds is unknown.

Sequencing was performed with immunoSEQ multiplex PCR; in TCRdb, only in-frame clones are kept and a portion is missing. The data show approximately 300,000 clones, roughly 88% seen once. Sequenced input: PBMCs. The TCR originated in a young woman in good health and CMV-seronegative. The chain has TRBV27 and TRBJ2-2, with D possibly TRBD2 on 7 matching bases. The CDR3 loop reads CASRTAGQNTGELFF. The CDR3 bases are TGTGCCAGCAGGACAGCGGGACAAAACACCGGGGAGCTGTTTTTT.